The entry that follows covers one TCR beta chain sequence. The authors' processing: Amplification with reference gene primers provided the estimates of nucleated cell counts. Assay: immunoSEQ multiplex PCR; the TCRdb copy retains only in-frame clones and omits some. That table supplies the V and J calls and clone size; D and trimming were determined from the DNA. The top ten clones hold around 20% of a sample with some 40,000 clones, 80% of them seen once. CDR3 length equals 12 residues. Germline CDR1 is SGHVS and CDR2 is FQNEAQ. Trimming removed 5 bases at V and 7 bases at J, with 8 bases between. The data derive from a study of blood T cell repertoires in COVID-19. The wider study: Sources were T cells, B-cell-depleted T cells, or PBMCs; the material itself was cDNA or gDNA.

The chain employs TRBV7-8 and TRBJ2-2; D gene uncertain. What was sequenced was peripheral blood. The clonotype originates from a man in his sixties or seventies with acute or convalescent COVID-19. The chain's CDR3 is CASSPVGGELFF. The DNA of the CDR3 is TGTGCCAGCAGCCCAGTTGGCGGGGAGCTGTTTTTT. The whole variable domain, filled in from reference TRBV7-8 and TRBJ2-2, reads GAGVSQSPRYKVAKRGQDVALRCDPISGHVSLFWYQQALGQGPEFLTYFQNEAQLDKSGLPSDRFFAERPEGSVSTLKIQRTQQEDSAVYLCASSPVGGELFFGEGSRLTVL.